These 20 T cell receptor beta chains share one sample of origin, sequenced in a study of T cell changes during pregnancy in multiple sclerosis. Profiled with immunoSEQ multiplex PCR; TCRdb holds only in-frame clones, not every one. The sample shows over 55,000 clones, 85% to 90% of them seen only once. The sequenced sample consisted of peripheral blood from another person, used as feeder cells. The receptors stem from a human donor whose cells served as feeder cells for cultures in a pregnancy study.

The chain carries TRBV9 and TRBJ1-3, with 8 bases that match TRBD1. This CDR3 comprises 17 residues. The germline V gene encodes CDR1 SGDLS and CDR2 YYNGEE. V lost 3 bases and J lost 0; bases outside the gene matches: 8. CDR3 sequence (DNA): TGTGCCAGCAGCGCGGGGGACAGGCTCCACTCTGGAAACACCATATATTTT. Its translation is CASSAGDRLHSGNTIYF.

The chain uses TRBV4-3 and TRBJ1-1, with D perhaps TRBD1 (6 bases). From germline, CDR1 is LGHNA and CDR2 YSLEER. Trimming removed 6 bases from V and 1 base from J, with 15 bases in between. There are 15 residues in the CDR3. This CDR3 reads CASRLPRGQNTEAFF. The CDR3 DNA follows: TGCGCCAGCAGACTTCCCCGGGGGCAGAACACTGAAGCTTTCTTT.

V is TRBV29-1 and J is TRBJ2-1, with D perhaps matching TRBD2 (5 bases). In germline, CDR1 is SQVTM, CDR2 ANQGSEA. The CDR3 sequence is 13 residues long. The V and J ends lost 5 bases and 4 bases respectively, with 12 bases between them. Here the CDR3 DNA reads TGCAGCGTTCAGGACTTAAAGTACAATGAGCAGTTCTTC. It is translated as CSVQDLKYNEQFF.

The rearrangement links TRBV5-1 to TRBJ1-1; D perhaps matches TRBD1 (5 bases). Germline V CDR1 and CDR2: SGHRS, YFSETQ. The CDR3 extends over 16 amino acids. Between the trimmed V and J ends, which lost 6 bases and 5 bases, there was a span of 23 bases. The CDR3 DNA reads TGCGCCAGCAAGATCGGGATTTCCTCTCGGGGGACTGAAGCTTTCTTT. It specifies CASKIGISSRGTEAFF.

The CDR3 sequence is CASSRGTPSTDTQYF. DNA for the CDR3: TGTGCCAGCTCACGAGGAACACCTAGCACAGATACGCAGTATTTT. The chain joins TRBV18 to TRBJ2-3; the D is unclear. In germline, CDR1 is KGHSH, CDR2 LQKENI. CDR3 length: 15 residues. The V end lost 4 bases, the J end lost 0 bases, and 11 bases lay between the germline ends.

V and J are TRBV7-2 and TRBJ2-5; no clear D. Germline V CDR1 and CDR2: SGHTA, FQGNSA. CDR3 length equals 14 residues. Deletions cut 1 base from V and 5 bases from J, with 11 bases between. Here the CDR3 reads CASSLEVSGETQYF. The CDR3 DNA is TGTGCCAGCAGCTTAGAAGTGTCCGGGGAGACCCAGTACTTC.

The CDR3 DNA reads TGTGCCAGCAGACAGTCTAATGAAAAACTGTTTTTT. Protein sequence: CASRQSNEKLFF. This sequence joins TRBV13 and TRBJ1-4; D is unclear. The CDR3 has 12 residues. Trimming shortened V by 6 bases and J by 3 bases, and 5 bases separated the two germline ends. CDR1 and CDR2 (germline): PRHDT, FYEKMQ (reference sequence).

This chain uses TRBV5-4 with TRBJ2-3; D uncertain. CDR1 is SGHNT, CDR2 YYREEE, per germline (reference sequence). The CDR3 runs to 18 residues. The V gene lost 4 bases and the J gene lost 6 bases, with 27 bases spanning the gap. Written as DNA, the CDR3 is TGTGCCAGCAGCGTTAACCTTCTAACCAGACCCGAGACCGATACGCAGTATTTT. Translation gives CASSVNLLTRPETDTQYF.

This rearrangement joins TRBV4-1 to TRBJ1-6; D unresolved. The CDR3 contains 15 residues. Germline V lookup: CDR1 MGHRA, CDR2 YSYEKL. V shed 1 base and J shed 2 bases, with 6 bases lying between them. The CDR3 region is CASSQGVTYNSPLHF. DNA of the CDR3: TGCGCCAGCAGCCAAGGGGTCACCTATAATTCACCCCTCCACTTT.

The chain links TRBV5-4 to TRBJ1-2, with 9 nucleotides matching TRBD1. CDR1 is SGHNT and CDR2 is YYREEE in the germline V gene (reference sequence). V was clipped by 4 bases and J by 4 bases; unmatched bases: 8. The CDR3 totals 15 residues. The DNA of the CDR3 is TGTGCCAGCAGCAGCCGGGACAGGGCCGGCTATGGCTACACCTTC. This sequence encodes CASSSRDRAGYGYTF.

The chain couples TRBV5-1 to TRBJ1-2; no firm D call. CDR3 length equals 14 residues. Germline assignment: CDR1 SGHRS and CDR2 YFSETQ. With 5 bases removed from V and 2 bases from J, the gap between germline ends came to 13 bases. The DNA for the CDR3 is TGCGCCAGCAGGCCTCCCCAGAGCAACTATGGCTACACCTTC. Protein: CASRPPQSNYGYTF.

A few counts support this clone. The genes are TRBV5-1 and TRBJ2-1; 12 positions match TRBD2. Germline trimming cut 0 bases from V and 9 bases from J; bases unmatched to any gene: 4. This CDR3 contains 15 residues. From germline, CDR1 is SGHRS and CDR2 YFSETQ. The CDR3 protein is CASSLDGLAGLEQFF. CDR3 DNA: TGCGCCAGCAGCTTGGATGGACTAGCGGGACTTGAGCAGTTCTTC.

The gene calls are TRBV2 and TRBJ2-2; 7 nucleotides align to TRBD1. With 7 bases clipped from V and 1 base from J, the junction kept 6 bases outside the gene matches. This CDR3 is built from 15 residues. CDR1 is SNHLY, CDR2 FYNNEI, per germline. The CDR3 DNA reads as TGTGCCAGCAATCTTGGGACAGAGAACACCGGGGAGCTGTTTTTT. Translating gives CASNLGTENTGELFF.

Written as DNA, the CDR3 is TGTGCCAGCAGCTTAATGGGGGCTGGGGAAAAACTGTTTTTT. It encodes CASSLMGAGEKLFF. V and J are TRBV7-3 and TRBJ1-4; tentative D call: TRBD1 (6 bases). V lost 1 base and J 8 bases, leaving 11 bases between the germline ends. This CDR3 has 14 residues. Per germline, CDR1 SGHTA and CDR2 FQGTGA.

The rearrangement uses TRBV29-1 and TRBJ1-2, with D unresolved. CDR3 length: 12 residues. Per germline, CDR1 SQVTM and CDR2 ANQGSEA. Trimming removed 0 bases from V and 4 bases from J, with 6 bases in between. CDR3 sequence (DNA): TGCAGCGTTGAAGACAGCTCCTATGGCTACACCTTC. It yields the protein CSVEDSSYGYTF.

V gene TRBV27 combines with J gene TRBJ2-7; TRBD2 agrees at 13 bases. This CDR3 is 19 amino acids long. The junction had 21 bases not matched to a gene; V was cut back by 8 bases and J by 5 bases. Germline V gene data show CDR1 as MNHEY and CDR2 as SMNVEV (reference sequence). The CDR3 here is CASASLTPRPGLAGDEQYF. As DNA, the CDR3 is TGTGCCAGCGCCTCCCTCACCCCCCGCCCCGGACTAGCGGGAGACGAGCAGTACTTC.

This rearrangement joins TRBV2 to TRBJ1-6; 7 bases map to TRBD1. From germline, CDR1 is SNHLY and CDR2 FYNNEI. The CDR3 runs to 17 residues. Germline trimming cut 3 bases from V and 2 bases from J; bases unmatched to any gene: 7. CDR3 sequence reads: CASSEVGGPTYNSPLHF. The CDR3 region has the DNA TGTGCCAGCAGTGAGGTAGGGGGCCCGACCTATAATTCACCCCTCCACTTT.

The J gene is TRBJ1-1, the V gene TRBV7-9; TRBD1 aligns across 8 bases. CDR1 is SEHNR and CDR2 is FQNEAQ in the germline V gene (reference sequence). V was pared by 6 bases and J by 7 bases, with 4 bases of the junction left unmatched. The CDR3 sequence is 12 residues long. The CDR3 DNA follows: TGTGCCAGCAGTCGACAGGGGAATGAAGCTTTCTTT. Translation gives CASSRQGNEAFF.

The V and J genes are TRBV29-1 and TRBJ2-7, with TRBD2 as a possible D gene (6 bases). Germline CDR1 SQVTM, CDR2 ANQGSEA. V lost 6 bases and J lost 5, with 14 bases in between. The CDR3 length is 12 residues. This CDR3 reads CSVGTGFNEQYF. CDR3 bases: TGCAGCGTGGGGACTGGATTTAACGAGCAGTACTTC.

The V and J genes are TRBV5-1 and TRBJ2-3, with a weak D call TRBD2 (5 bases). Germline V CDR1 and CDR2: SGHRS, YFSETQ. V shed 0 bases and J shed 10 bases, with 15 bases lying between them. The CDR3 is 14 residues long. The CDR3 is CASSLAGTERAQYF. DNA for the CDR3: TGCGCCAGCAGCTTGGCGGGAACGGAGCGTGCGCAGTATTTT.